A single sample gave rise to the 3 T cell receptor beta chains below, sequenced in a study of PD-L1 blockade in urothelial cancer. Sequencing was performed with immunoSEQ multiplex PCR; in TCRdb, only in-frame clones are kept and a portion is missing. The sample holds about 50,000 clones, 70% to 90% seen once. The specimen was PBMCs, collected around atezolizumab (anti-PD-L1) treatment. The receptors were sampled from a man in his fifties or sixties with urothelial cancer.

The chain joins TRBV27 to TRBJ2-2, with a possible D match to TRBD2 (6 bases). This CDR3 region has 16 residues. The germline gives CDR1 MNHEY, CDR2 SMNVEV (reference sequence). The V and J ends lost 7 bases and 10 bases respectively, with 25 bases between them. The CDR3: CASTLNSGRRRVELFF. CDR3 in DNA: TGTGCCAGCACCCTTAATTCGGGCAGAAGGAGGGTGGAGCTGTTTTTT.

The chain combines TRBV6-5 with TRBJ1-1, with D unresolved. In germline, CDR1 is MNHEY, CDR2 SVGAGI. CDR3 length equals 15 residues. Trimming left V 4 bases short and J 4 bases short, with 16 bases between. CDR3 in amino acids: CASSFGRREGTEAFF. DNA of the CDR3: TGTGCCAGCAGTTTTGGGAGGAGGGAAGGCACTGAAGCTTTCTTT.

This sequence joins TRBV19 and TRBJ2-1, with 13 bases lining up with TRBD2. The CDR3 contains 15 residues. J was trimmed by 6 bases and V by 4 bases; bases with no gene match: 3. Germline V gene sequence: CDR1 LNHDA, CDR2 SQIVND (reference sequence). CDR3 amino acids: CASSTLAGGVNEQFF. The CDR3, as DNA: TGTGCCAGTAGTACACTAGCGGGGGGGGTCAATGAGCAGTTCTTC.